This T cell receptor (beta chain) comes out of a study of technical replicates of blood from several donors. Using immunoSEQ multiplex PCR, the repertoire was profiled, and TCRdb retains in-frame clones only, with some absent. The sample carries about 83,000 clones, more than 85% recorded once. The V and J ends lost 1 base and 7 bases respectively, with 4 bases between them. Germline V gene lookup returns CDR1 LGHNA and CDR2 YSLEER. This CDR3 region has 12 residues. Sequencing was performed on T cells isolated from PBMCs. The source is a human donor in good health. This chain connects TRBV4-3 to TRBJ2-2; unclear D gene. CDR3 amino acids: CASSQASGELFF. The CDR3 region has the DNA TGCGCCAGCAGCCAAGCTAGCGGGGAGCTGTTTTTT.